This T cell receptor (beta chain) was recorded in a study of blood T cell repertoires in COVID-19. The wider study: Sample material is recorded as cDNA or gDNA derived from T cells, B-cell-depleted T cells, or PBMCs.

Source study methods: From reference gene primer amplification, estimates of nucleated cell counts were derived. Method: immunoSEQ multiplex PCR; TCRdb's copy keeps in-frame clones and lacks some. Clonal size and the V and J genes are those of that table, whereas D and trimming came from the DNA. The table has roughly 120,000 clones, 60% to 80% seen once. Germline V gives CDR1 SNHLY, CDR2 FYNNEI. Trimming at V came to 4 bases and at J to 3 bases, leaving 2 bases not matched to a gene. CDR3 length equals 13 residues. V gene TRBV2 combines with J gene TRBJ2-7; TRBD2 aligns across 8 bases. This clonotype was sampled from a human donor in a cohort sampled during active COVID-19. Sequenced sample: peripheral blood. The CDR3 coding sequence is TGTGCCAGCAGTGTTCGGGGGGGCTACGAGCAGTACTTC. Amino acids: CASSVRGGYEQYF.